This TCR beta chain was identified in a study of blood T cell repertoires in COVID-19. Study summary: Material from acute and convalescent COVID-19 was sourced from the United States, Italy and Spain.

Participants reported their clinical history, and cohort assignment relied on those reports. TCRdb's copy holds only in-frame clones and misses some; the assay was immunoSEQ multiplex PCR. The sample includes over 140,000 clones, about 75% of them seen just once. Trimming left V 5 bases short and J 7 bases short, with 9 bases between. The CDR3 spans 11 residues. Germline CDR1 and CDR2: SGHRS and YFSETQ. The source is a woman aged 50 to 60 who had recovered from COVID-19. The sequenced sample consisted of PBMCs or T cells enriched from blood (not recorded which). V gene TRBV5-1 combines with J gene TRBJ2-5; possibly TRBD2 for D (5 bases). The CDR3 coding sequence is TGCGCCAGCAGTCTCGCGGGGACCCAGTACTTC. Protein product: CASSLAGTQYF. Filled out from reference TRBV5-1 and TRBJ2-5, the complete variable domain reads KAGVTQTPRYLIKTRGQQVTLSCSPISGHRSVSWYQQTPGQGLQFLFEYFSETQRNKGNFPGRFSGRQFSNSRSEMNVSTLELGDSALYLCASSLAGTQYFGPGTRLLVL.